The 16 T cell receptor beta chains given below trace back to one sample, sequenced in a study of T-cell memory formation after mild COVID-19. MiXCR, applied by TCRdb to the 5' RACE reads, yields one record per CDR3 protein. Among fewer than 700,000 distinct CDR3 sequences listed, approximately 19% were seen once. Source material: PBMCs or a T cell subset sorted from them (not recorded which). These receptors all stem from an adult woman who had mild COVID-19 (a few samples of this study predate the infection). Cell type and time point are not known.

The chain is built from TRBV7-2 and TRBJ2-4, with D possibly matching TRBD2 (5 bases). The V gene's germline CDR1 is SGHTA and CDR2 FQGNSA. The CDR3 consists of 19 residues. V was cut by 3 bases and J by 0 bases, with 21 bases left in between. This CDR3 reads CASSFLPSGESLAKNIQYF. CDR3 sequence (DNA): TGTGCCAGCAGCTTTCTCCCCTCCGGGGAGTCGTTAGCCAAAAACATTCAGTACTTC.

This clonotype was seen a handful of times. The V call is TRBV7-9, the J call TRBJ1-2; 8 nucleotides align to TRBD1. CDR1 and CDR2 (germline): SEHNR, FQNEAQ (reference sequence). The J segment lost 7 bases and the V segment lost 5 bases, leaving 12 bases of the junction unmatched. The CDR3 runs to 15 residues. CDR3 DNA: TGTGCCAGCAGCACGCCTGGACAGGGCGTATTTGGCTACACCTTC. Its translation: CASSTPGQGVFGYTF.

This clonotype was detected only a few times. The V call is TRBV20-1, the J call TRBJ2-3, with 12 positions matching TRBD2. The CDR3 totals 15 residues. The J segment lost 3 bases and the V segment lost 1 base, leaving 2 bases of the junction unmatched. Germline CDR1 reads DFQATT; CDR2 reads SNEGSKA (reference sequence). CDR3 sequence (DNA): TGCAGTGCTAGAGTCGGACTAGCGGGAACAGATACGCAGTATTTT. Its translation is CSARVGLAGTDTQYF.

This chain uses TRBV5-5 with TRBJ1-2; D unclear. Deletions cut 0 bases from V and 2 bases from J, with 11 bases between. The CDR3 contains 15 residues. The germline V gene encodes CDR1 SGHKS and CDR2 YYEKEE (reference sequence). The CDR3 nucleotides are TGTGCCAGCAGCTTGGGAGCTCGTGGGAACTATGGCTACACCTTC. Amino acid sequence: CASSLGARGNYGYTF.

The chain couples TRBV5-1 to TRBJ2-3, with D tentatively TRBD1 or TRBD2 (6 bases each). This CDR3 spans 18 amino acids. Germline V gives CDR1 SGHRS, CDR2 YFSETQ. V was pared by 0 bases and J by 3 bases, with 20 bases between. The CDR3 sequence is CASSLATGAPRGTDTQYF. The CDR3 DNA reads TGCGCCAGCAGCTTGGCCACGGGGGCCCCGAGGGGGACAGATACGCAGTATTTT. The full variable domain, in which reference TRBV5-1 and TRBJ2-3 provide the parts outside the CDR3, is KAGVTQTPRYLIKTRGQQVTLSCSPISGHRSVSWYQQTPGQGLQFLFEYFSETQRNKGNFPGRFSGRQFSNSRSEMNVSTLELGDSALYLCASSLATGAPRGTDTQYFGPGTRLTVL.

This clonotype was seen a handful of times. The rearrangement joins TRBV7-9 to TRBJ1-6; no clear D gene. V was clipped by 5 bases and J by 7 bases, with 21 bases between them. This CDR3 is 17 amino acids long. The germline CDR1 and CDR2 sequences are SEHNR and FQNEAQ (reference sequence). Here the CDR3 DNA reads TGTGCCAGCAGCCCTAAATTTCCGGGGTACGGGAATTCACCCCTCCACTTT. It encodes CASSPKFPGYGNSPLHF.

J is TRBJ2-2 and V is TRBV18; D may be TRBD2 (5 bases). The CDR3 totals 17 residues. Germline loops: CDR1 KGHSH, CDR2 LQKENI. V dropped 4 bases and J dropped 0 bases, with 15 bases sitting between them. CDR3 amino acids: CASSHSAGVANTGELFF. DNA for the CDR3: TGTGCCAGCTCACATTCCGCGGGCGTCGCGAACACCGGGGAGCTGTTTTTT.

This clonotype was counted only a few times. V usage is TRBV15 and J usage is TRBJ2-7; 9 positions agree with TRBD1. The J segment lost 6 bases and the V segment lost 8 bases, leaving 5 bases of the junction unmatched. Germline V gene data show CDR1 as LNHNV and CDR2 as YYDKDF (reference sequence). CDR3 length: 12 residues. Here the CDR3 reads CATGTGFSEQYF. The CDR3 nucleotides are TGTGCCACCGGGACAGGGTTCTCCGAGCAGTACTTC.

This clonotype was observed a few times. The CDR3 sequence is CASSAAGVGWGYTF. The CDR3 bases are TGTGCCAGCAGCGCGGCCGGGGTGGGGTGGGGCTACACCTTC. V and J are TRBV9 and TRBJ1-2, with unresolved D. This CDR3 has 14 amino acids. Per germline, CDR1 SGDLS and CDR2 YYNGEE. Trimming left V 3 bases short and J 8 bases short, with 17 bases between. The full variable domain, with the rest looked up from reference TRBV9 and TRBJ1-2, is DSGVTQTPKHLITATGQRVTLRCSPRSGDLSVYWYQQSLDQGLQFLIQYYNGEERAKGNILERFSAQQFPDLHSELNLSSLELGDSALYFCASSAAGVGWGYTFGSGTRLTVV.

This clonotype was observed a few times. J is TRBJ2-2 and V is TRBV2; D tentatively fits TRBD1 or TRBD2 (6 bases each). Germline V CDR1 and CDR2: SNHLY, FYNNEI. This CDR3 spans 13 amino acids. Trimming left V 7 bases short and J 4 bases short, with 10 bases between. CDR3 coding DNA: TGTGCCAGCAACAGGGAGGTCACCGGGGAGCTGTTTTTT. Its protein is CASNREVTGELFF. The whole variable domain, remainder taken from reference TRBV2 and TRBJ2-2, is EPEVTQTPSHQVTQMGQEVILRCVPISNHLYFYWYRQILGQKVEFLVSFYNNEISEKSEIFDDQFSVERPDGSNFTLKIRSTKLEDSAMYFCASNREVTGELFFGEGSRLTVL.

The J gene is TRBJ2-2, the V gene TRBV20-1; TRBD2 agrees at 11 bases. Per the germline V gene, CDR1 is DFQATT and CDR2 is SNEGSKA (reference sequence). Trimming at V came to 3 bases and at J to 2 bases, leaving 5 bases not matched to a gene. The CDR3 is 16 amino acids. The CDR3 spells CSASPGTSGNTGELFF. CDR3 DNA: TGCAGTGCTAGCCCAGGGACTAGCGGAAACACCGGGGAGCTGTTTTTT.

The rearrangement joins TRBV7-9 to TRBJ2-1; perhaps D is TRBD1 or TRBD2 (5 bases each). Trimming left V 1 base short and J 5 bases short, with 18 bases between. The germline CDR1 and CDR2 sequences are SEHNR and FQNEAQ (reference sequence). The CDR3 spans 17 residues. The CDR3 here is CASSLGITGPPHNEQFF. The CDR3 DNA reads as TGTGCCAGCAGCTTAGGGATCACGGGACCTCCCCACAATGAGCAGTTCTTC.

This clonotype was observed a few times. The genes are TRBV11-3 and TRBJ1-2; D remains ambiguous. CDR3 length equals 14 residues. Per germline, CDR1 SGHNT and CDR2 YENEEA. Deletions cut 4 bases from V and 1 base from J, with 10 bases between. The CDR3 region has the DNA TGTGCCAGCAGCTCAGACGGAAATAACTATGGCTACACCTTC. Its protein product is CASSSDGNNYGYTF. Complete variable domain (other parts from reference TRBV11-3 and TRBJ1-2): EAGVVQSPRYKIIEKKQPVAFWCNPISGHNTLYWYLQNLGQGPELLIRYENEEAVDDSQLPKDRFSAERLKGVDSTLKIQPAELGDSAVYLCASSSDGNNYGYTFGSGTRLTVV.

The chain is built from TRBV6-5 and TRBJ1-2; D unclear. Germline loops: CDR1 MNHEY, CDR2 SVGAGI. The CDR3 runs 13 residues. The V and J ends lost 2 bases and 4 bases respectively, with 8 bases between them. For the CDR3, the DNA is TGTGCCAGCAGTTACGGGCTATCCTATGGCTACACCTTC. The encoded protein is CASSYGLSYGYTF.

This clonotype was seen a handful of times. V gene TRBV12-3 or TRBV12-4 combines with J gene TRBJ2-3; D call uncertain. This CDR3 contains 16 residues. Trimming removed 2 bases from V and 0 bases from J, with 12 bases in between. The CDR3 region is CASSLWRKTSTDTQYF. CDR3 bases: TGTGCCAGCAGTTTATGGCGGAAAACTAGCACAGATACGCAGTATTTT.

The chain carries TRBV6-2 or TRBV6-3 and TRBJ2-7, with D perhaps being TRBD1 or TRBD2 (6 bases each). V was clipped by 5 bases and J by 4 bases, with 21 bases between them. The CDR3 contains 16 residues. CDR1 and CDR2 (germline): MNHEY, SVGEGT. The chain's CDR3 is CASSPGGRSKGYEQYF. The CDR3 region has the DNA TGTGCCAGCAGTCCCGGGGGCAGGAGTAAAGGTTACGAGCAGTACTTC.